This TCR beta chain was identified during a study of cytomegalovirus exposure and HLA in healthy donors. Study-wide results and caveats: Some highly shared sequence variants likely arose as a pipeline artifact. In vitro, a few CMV-associated chains proved specific for CMV antigens.

This CDR3 is built from 15 residues. The germline V gene encodes CDR1 SGHTA and CDR2 FQGNSA. V was trimmed by 5 bases and J by 4 bases, leaving 15 bases between them. In its sample, this clone was seen once. The antigen remains undetermined. PCR employed 60 Vbeta and 13 Jbeta primers. TCRdb's table, derived via immunoSEQ multiplex PCR, lists solely in-frame clones and lacks some. The sample has around 40,000 clones; 55% to 75% are singletons. This TCR was recovered from a man aged 45-60 years in good health and CMV-seropositive. This rearrangement joins TRBV7-2 to TRBJ1-5; D is possibly TRBD1 (6 bases). Sample: PBMCs. The CDR3 reads CASSLDGQRNQPQHF. The CDR3 DNA sequence: TGTGCCAGCAGCCTCGATGGACAGAGAAATCAGCCCCAGCATTTT. Using reference TRBV7-2 and TRBJ1-5 for the parts outside the CDR3, the full variable domain is GAGVSQSPSNKVTEKGKDVELRCDPISGHTALYWYRQSLGQGLEFLIYFQGNSAPDKSGLPSDRFSAERTGGSVSTLTIQRTQQEDSAVYLCASSLDGQRNQPQHFGDGTRLSIL.